A selection of T cell receptor beta chains follows, all from one sample in a study of cytomegalovirus exposure and HLA in healthy donors. The method was immunoSEQ multiplex PCR; TCRdb's version includes in-frame clones alone and lacks a portion of them. Among roughly 100,000 clones listed, approximately 78% were seen once. The sequenced material came from PBMCs. The receptors were sampled from a woman aged 40 to 55 in good health and CMV-seronegative. Each CDR3 is given with its conserved first and last residue.

CDR3	V
CASGLQGTNEKLFF	TRBV5-1
CASSLERAGGEQYF	TRBV7-9
CASSQDLETSGRNEQFF	TRBV4-3
CSVEFTREETQYF	TRBV29-1
CASSLGGLAGYYEQYF	TRBV5-4
CASSQDLRVGTRPFF	TRBV14
CASSFRSSIQETQYF	TRBV13
CASRDSGSYNEQFF	TRBV19
CASSLQFRETQYF	TRBV5-4
CASSSGTGPTSGNTIYF	TRBV5-1
CATSVTGQSLRYTF	TRBV15
CASSARQGTTAEAFF	TRBV5-1
CASSPWGVAEAFF	TRBV5-4
CASSHPRQGLGYTF	TRBV6-5
CASSETSRQPQHF	TRBV6-1
CASSLYLGGQPQHF	TRBV27
CASSFSGLAGGSSYEQYF	TRBV28
CASSTSMGNNEQFF	TRBV7-8
CASSMRGQGVNEQFF	TRBV19
CSATGEAGYTF	TRBV20-1
CASSLGGQTYNEQFF	TRBV11-2
CASGGLEGPNEQFF	TRBV9
CASSAGSGNTIYF	TRBV9
CSAAGVVGNTEAFF	TRBV29-1
CASSLGRDRRDTEAFF	TRBV5-4
CASNFGHPNTGELFF	TRBV19
CASSSPQGPLYGYTF	TRBV5-4